The sequence of this TCR beta chain was determined in a study of T cell clonotyping in hematopoietic cell transplantation listed by TCRdb under 2021. A note on the overall study: Recipient samples taken before transplant were obtained following cytoreduction. In the study, approximately 140 blood samples were gathered from a few dozen consecutive transplant recipients and their related donors. Recruitment of patients was conducted between late 2015 and January 2017, and follow-up was continued until late 2020 or death. Study-wide conclusions, independent of this receptor: Just a small fraction of recipient repertoires overlapped with donor repertoires, and more than 97% appeared de novo at the given depth. Broader posttransplant TCR repertoire diversity was predicted by donor and pretransplant recipient Inverse Simpson Index values. The sample size was limited, and because cells were not sorted, the contributions of CD4 and CD8 repertoires could not be separated. After transplant, TCR diversity in recipients dropped, and pathologically expanded clonotypes climbed progressively between day 30 and day 180.

Turning to this clone: This receptor's antigen is unknown. Base qualities are not at hand, and no much larger clone is one base apart.

Trimming removed 6 bases from V and 9 bases from J, leaving 9 bases between the germline ends. Inclusive of the bounding cysteine and phenylalanine, the CDR3 is 12 residues long. This entry keeps only the CDR3 DNA: 36 bases, framed from base 1. The germline V gene specifies SNHLY as CDR1 and FYNNEI as CDR2. Explained via the paper, the time point label denotes: recipient sample about 28 days before transplant, after cytoreduction. Recipient blood was collected about 28 days before transplant and at days 30, 100 and 180 after transplant. Using Nuclei Lysis Solution, genomic DNA was extracted from unfractionated peripheral blood mononuclear cells that were either fresh or cryopreserved. The immunoSEQ assay, a bias-controlled multiplex PCR with V- and J-specific primers, was used to amplify TCR beta CDR3 regions from genomic DNA. In a second PCR step, a proprietary barcode and Illumina adapter sequences were attached to the CDR3 amplicons. An Illumina MiSeq instrument was used to sequence the CDR3 libraries. The published analysis was carried out like this. immunoSEQ Analyzer 3.0 was used for export and quality control, with R Bioconductor and Immunarch used for downstream analyses. Only productive rearrangements in the normalized downsampled data set went into calculating the repertoire metrics. Pathologically expanded clonotypes were defined as those larger than 5 templates in the normalized cohort. The Inverse Simpson Index served as the measure of repertoire diversity. To capture all clonotypes, the CMV-specificity analyses were run on the non-normalized data set. TCRdb took over this immuneACCESS table, retaining in-frame rearrangements with V and J assigned. Such tables are incomplete; in checked studies, under half of the missing clones stem from an unresolved V gene, and the remainder is unexplained. That table is the source of V, J and clone size, and D and trimming were worked out from the DNA. This sample lists approximately 80,000 clones; less than 96% were detected once. The biggest ten clones account for under 2% of the sample.

The rearrangement joined TRBV2 to TRBJ1-6; a tentative D call is TRBD1 (5 bases match). This receptor was obtained from a woman aged 45-65 years with acute myeloid leukemia. Some clones in this sample may be carry-over from other donors' samples. The source was peripheral blood mononuclear cells, collected before stem cell transplant. The bases read TGTGCCAGCAGAGGGGCTGGTTCACCCCTCCACTTT. It is translated as CASRGAGSPLHF.